This is a list of T cell receptor beta chains from one sample in a study of graft-versus-host responses after intestinal transplantation. No antigens are known for them. The data were produced by immunoSEQ multiplex PCR, yet TCRdb's version contains in-frame clones alone and is incomplete. There are about 70,000 clones in the sample; roughly 89% occur only once, and roughly 3.9% lies in the top ten. Sequences were derived from unstimulated CD8+ T cells sorted from spleen or lymph node cells, sampled before transplant. These receptors all come from a human donor who was the organ donor for an intestinal transplant. Each CDR3 is given with its conserved first and last residue. A D gene is named only where the DNA matches it firmly. Not all rows give a size; the values are once, few, many and, for expanded clones, a class.

TGTGCCAGCAGCTTAGGGGACACAGGGGTTCGGATGAGGGGCTACACCTTC	CASSLGDTGVRMRGYTF	TRBV7-6	NA	TRBJ1-2	TRBD1	17
TGTGCCAGCAGTCCCACAGGGCCTTTTAATCAGCCCCAGCATTTT	CASSPTGPFNQPQHF	TRBV2	once	TRBJ1-5	NA	15
TGCGCCAGCAGCCAAGTGATGACAGTTGTTTTTTGGGCTGAAGCTTTCTTT	CASSQVMTVVFWAEAFF	TRBV4-3	NA	TRBJ1-1	NA	17
TGTGCCAGCAGCTTTTCGAGGACAGATTATGGCTACACCTTC	CASSFSRTDYGYTF	TRBV7-2	NA	TRBJ1-2	NA	14
TGTGCCAGCAGCTCAAATCCCGGGACTATATCTCCCTCTGGGGCCAACGTCCTGACTTTC	CASSSNPGTISPSGANVLTF	TRBV7-6	NA	TRBJ2-6	TRBD2	20
TGTGCCAGCGGGGGGACAGCGTTTAATGAGCAGTTCTTC	CASGGTAFNEQFF	TRBV28	once	TRBJ2-1	NA	13
TGCGCCAGCAGTGAGTCGAGCGGGGGGTATAGCACAGATACGCAGTATTTT	CASSESSGGYSTDTQYF	TRBV10-2	NA	TRBJ2-3	TRBD2	17
TGTGCCAGTAGTGGGACAGTGGCGGTCTCTGGAAACACCATATATTTT	CASSGTVAVSGNTIYF	TRBV19	NA	TRBJ1-3	TRBD1	16
TGTGCCAGCAGCTTGGCGGGGGACGGGGTCAGGGTCAATGGCTACACCTTC	CASSLAGDGVRVNGYTF	TRBV5-6	NA	TRBJ1-2	NA	17
TGTGCCAGCAGCTTTGAGCGTAAAACCATACTTAATCAGCCCCAGCATTTT	CASSFERKTILNQPQHF	TRBV5-4	NA	TRBJ1-5	NA	17
TGCGCCAGCAGCCAAGAGGACAGCCCACAAGAGACCCAGTACTTC	CASSQEDSPQETQYF	TRBV4-3	NA	TRBJ2-5	NA	15
TGCGCCAGCAGCCAATTCTCCGGGGTCTCTGGAAACACCATATATTTT	CASSQFSGVSGNTIYF	TRBV4-1	NA	TRBJ1-3	NA	16
TGTGCCACCAGCACACTAGCGGGGACTAGCACAGATACGCAGTATTTT	CATSTLAGTSTDTQYF	TRBV15	NA	TRBJ2-3	TRBD2	16
TGTGCCAGCAGCCCTGACAGGGGCGGAGAAAAACTGTTTTTT	CASSPDRGGEKLFF	TRBV28	NA	TRBJ1-4	TRBD1	14
TGTGCCAGCAGCCAAGATGTCCGGGGTGGTGAGCAGTTCTTC	CASSQDVRGGEQFF	TRBV4-2	NA	TRBJ2-1	NA	14
TGTGCCAGCAGCCGCGCTAGACAGGGAGGCACAGATACGCAGTATTTT	CASSRARQGGTDTQYF	TRBV7-6	NA	TRBJ2-3	TRBD1	16
TGTGCCAGCAGCTTAGAGGCAAACTATGGCTACACCTTC	CASSLEANYGYTF	TRBV7-3	NA	TRBJ1-2	NA	13
TGTGCCAGCAGTGTTCGAGCAGGGGATAATTCACCCCTCCACTTT	CASSVRAGDNSPLHF	TRBV6-4	NA	TRBJ1-6	NA	15
TGTGCCAGCAGGGATGCCGGTCTCGGAGGTAATCAGCCCCAGCATTTT	CASRDAGLGGNQPQHF	TRBV27	NA	TRBJ1-5	NA	16
TGTGCCAGCAGCTTAGGGGGTGTTTCAGGGACCCACAATGAGCAGTTCTTC	CASSLGGVSGTHNEQFF	TRBV5-6	NA	TRBJ2-1	NA	17
TGTGCCAGCAGTGGGGGGGATACGCAGTATTTT	CASSGGDTQYF	TRBV27	NA	TRBJ2-3	NA	11
TGTGCCAGCAGCTTCACCGGGACAGGGGGCATCTATGGCTACACCTTC	CASSFTGTGGIYGYTF	TRBV5-4	NA	TRBJ1-2	TRBD1	16
TGTGCCATCATGGTGGGGCAGGCGAACACTGAAGCTTTCTTT	CAIMVGQANTEAFF	TRBV7-2	NA	TRBJ1-1	NA	14
TGTGCCAGCAGGTCCGGGACAGGGCGATTCTATGGCTACACCTTC	CASRSGTGRFYGYTF	TRBV28	NA	TRBJ1-2	TRBD1	15
TGTGCCAGCCTGGCGGATAGCCCCACAGATACGCAGTATTTT	CASLADSPTDTQYF	TRBV2	NA	TRBJ2-3	NA	14